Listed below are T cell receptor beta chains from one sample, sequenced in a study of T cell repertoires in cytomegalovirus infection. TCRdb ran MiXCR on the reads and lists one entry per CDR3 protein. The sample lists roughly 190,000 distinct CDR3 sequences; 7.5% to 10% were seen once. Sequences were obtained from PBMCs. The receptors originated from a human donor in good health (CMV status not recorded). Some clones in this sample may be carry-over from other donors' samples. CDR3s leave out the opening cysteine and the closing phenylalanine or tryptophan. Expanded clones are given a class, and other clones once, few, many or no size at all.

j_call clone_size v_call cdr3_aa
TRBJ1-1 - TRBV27 ASRRGVGRENTEAF
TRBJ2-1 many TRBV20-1 SVRRSRREGDNEQF
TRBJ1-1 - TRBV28 ASSLGSTDTEAF
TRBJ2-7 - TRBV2 ASSDNVGWEQY
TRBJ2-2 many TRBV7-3 ASSIAGTNTGELF
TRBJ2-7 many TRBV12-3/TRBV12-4 ASSFDRDHEQY
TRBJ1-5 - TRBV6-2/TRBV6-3 ASSSVIAGTVDLNRPQH
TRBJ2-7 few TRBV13 ASSLETSGTSYEQY
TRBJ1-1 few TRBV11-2 ASSGRGPEAF
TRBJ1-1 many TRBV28 ASSLLGAAEAF
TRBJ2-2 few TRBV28 ASSLDRDNTGELF
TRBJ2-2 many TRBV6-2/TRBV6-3 ASSYSNLDTGELF
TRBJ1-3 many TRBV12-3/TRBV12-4 ASRIPGNTIY
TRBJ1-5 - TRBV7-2 ASSLAWGQPQH
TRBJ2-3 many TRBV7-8 ASSLTPSTDTQY
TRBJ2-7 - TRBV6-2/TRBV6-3 ASSPGREQY
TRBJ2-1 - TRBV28 ASSSYSEQF